This paragraph reports one T cell receptor (beta chain). What it binds is not known. The data were obtained in a study of shared clonotypes between healthy human individuals. General study findings and limits: Clonotypes shared by all four sorted-subset donors had higher generation probabilities than non-shared clonotypes. Naive subsets, compared against memory subsets, generally had larger estimated richness values. Represented diversity, genetic and exposure-history alike, was limited by few donors.

The repertoire was sequenced with immunoSEQ multiplex PCR; TCRdb's copy has only in-frame clones and lacks some. Seen here are some 2.1 million clones, 85% to 95% observed once, and the top ten hold 0.13%. The V gene end was trimmed by 5 bases and the J gene end by 3 bases; junction bases not matched to a gene: 1. Germline CDR1 MNHNY, CDR2 SVGAGI (reference sequence). This CDR3 has 12 amino acids. Sequencing input: naive CD4+ T cells sorted from blood. Subset in this sample: CD45RA+ positively selected. The rearrangement uses TRBV6-6 and TRBJ2-7, with 7 bases lining up with TRBD1. The receptor was derived from a man younger than 35 in good health. CDR3 bases: TGTGCCAGCAGTAGACAGGGCTACGAGCAGTACTTC. The encoded protein is CASSRQGYEQYF.